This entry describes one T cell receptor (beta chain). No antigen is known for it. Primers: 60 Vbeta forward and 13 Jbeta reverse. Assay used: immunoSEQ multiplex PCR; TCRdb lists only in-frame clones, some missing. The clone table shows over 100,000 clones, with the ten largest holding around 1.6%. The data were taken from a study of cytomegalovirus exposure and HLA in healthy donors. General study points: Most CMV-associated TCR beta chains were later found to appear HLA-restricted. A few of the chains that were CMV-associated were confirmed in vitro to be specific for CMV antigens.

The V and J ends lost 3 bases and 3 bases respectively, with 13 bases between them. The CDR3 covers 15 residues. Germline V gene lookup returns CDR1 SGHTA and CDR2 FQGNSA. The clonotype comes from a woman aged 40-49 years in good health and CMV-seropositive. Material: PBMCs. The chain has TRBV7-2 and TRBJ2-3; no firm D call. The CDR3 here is CASSFDRGGTDTQYF. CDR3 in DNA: TGTGCCAGCAGCTTTGACCGAGGCGGTACAGATACGCAGTATTTT.